The source of this T cell receptor (beta chain) is a study of blood T cell repertoires in COVID-19. Overall study: Material from acute and convalescent COVID-19 was sourced from the United States, Italy and Spain.

Germline V CDR1 and CDR2: ENHRY, SYGVKD. The V end lost 0 bases, the J end lost 5 bases, and 10 bases lay between the germline ends. CDR3 length equals 14 residues. Seattle's enrolled individuals joined amid active infection and were then monitored longitudinally. Assay: immunoSEQ multiplex PCR; the TCRdb copy retains only in-frame clones and omits some. Among 200,000 to 300,000 clones, 75% to 85% were seen once, and the ten largest hold roughly 4.6%. The material sequenced was peripheral blood. The sequence was collected from a man aged 45-65 years with COVID-19, enrolled during active disease. The chain recombines TRBV10-3 with TRBJ2-5; D is possibly TRBD1 (6 bases). CDR3 sequence: CAISESSGVETQYF. CDR3 DNA: TGTGCCATCAGTGAGTCTTCAGGGGTTGAGACCCAGTACTTC.